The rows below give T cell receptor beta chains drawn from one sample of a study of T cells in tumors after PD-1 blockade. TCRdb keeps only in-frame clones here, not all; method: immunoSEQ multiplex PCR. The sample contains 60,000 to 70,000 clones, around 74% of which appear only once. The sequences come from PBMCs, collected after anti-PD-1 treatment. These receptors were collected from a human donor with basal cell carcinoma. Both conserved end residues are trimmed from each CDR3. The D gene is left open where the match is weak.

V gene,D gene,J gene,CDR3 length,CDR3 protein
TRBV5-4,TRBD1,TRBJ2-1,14,ASSLVRGRWSYEQF
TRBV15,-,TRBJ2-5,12,ATSRAGSQETQY
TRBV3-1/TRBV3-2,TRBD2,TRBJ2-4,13,ASSQESGGGHIQY
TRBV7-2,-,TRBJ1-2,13,ASSPDPQAHYGYT
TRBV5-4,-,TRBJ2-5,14,ASSPTGTPARETQY
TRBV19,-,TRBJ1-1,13,ASSIDASTSTEAF
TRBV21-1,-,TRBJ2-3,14,ASSTPSWMRTDTQY
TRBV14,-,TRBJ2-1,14,ASSQNKGLRNNEQF
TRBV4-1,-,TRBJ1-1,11,ASSQDQYTEAF
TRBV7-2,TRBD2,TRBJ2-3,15,ASSLLRGVGFTDTQY
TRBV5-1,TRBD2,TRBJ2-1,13,ASSLGSSGGYEQF
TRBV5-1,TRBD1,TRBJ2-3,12,ASSNGQGTDTQY
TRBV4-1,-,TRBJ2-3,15,ASSQPLGDRRTDTQY
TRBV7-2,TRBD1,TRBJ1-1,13,ASSPQAGGTFQAF